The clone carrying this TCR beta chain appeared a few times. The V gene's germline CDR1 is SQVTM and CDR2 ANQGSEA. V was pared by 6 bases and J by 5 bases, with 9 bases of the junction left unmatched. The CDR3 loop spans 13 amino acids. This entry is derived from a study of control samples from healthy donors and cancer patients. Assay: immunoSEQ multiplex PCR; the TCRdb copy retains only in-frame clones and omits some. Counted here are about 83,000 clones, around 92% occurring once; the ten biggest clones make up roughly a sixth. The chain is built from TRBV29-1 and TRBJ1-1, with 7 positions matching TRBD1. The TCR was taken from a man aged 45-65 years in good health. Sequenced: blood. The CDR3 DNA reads TGCAGCGTCAAAGAGGGGGCGGGAACTGAAGCTTTCTTT. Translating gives CSVKEGAGTEAFF.